The next 14 T cell receptor beta chains were all read from a single sample in a study of shared clonotypes between healthy human individuals (TCRdb year 2020). Libraries were made using the immunoSEQ multiplex PCR assay. TCRdb re-hosts the immuneACCESS table, in-frame sequences only. Its copies lack some clones; in the studies checked, an unresolved V gene accounts for under half of them, and the cause for the rest is not known. This sample holds some 1.1 million clones; about 80% were observed only once. Of the sample, approximately 0.9% is held by the ten largest clones. Sequenced: memory CD4+ T cells from PBMCs. Read against the paper, the sample's cell subset or site label means: CD45RA-negative fraction. The receptors derive from a man aged 18 to 29 in good health. Some clones in this sample may be carry-over from other donors' samples.

The chain links TRBV19 to TRBJ1-5; possibly TRBD1 for D (6 bases). The CDR3 is 13 residues long. V lost 3 bases, J lost 9 bases, and 12 bases lay in between. CDR1 and CDR2 (germline): LNHDA, SQIVND (reference sequence). CDR3 DNA: TGTGCCAGTAGTATTCTCCGGGGGCGGCCCCAGCATTTT. This translates into CASSILRGRPQHF.

The chain employs TRBV4-1 and TRBJ2-1, with D uncertain. This CDR3 is built from 15 residues. The V gene lost 4 bases and the J gene lost 2 bases, with 12 bases spanning the gap. Germline CDR1 reads MGHRA; CDR2 reads YSYEKL. The CDR3, as DNA: TGCGCCAGCAGCCGCCAGCTTCTCCCCTACAATGAGCAGTTCTTC. It translates to CASSRQLLPYNEQFF.

The V gene is TRBV9, the J gene TRBJ2-5, with D perhaps being TRBD1 or TRBD2 (5 bases each). This CDR3 comprises 15 residues. Germline CDR1 reads SGDLS; CDR2 reads YYNGEE. V lost 0 bases and J 5 bases, leaving 14 bases between the germline ends. DNA of the CDR3: TGTGCCAGCAGCGTAGTTGGGGCGCGGGCGGAGACCCAGTACTTC. It encodes CASSVVGARAETQYF. Complete variable domain (other parts from reference TRBV9 and TRBJ2-5): DSGVTQTPKHLITATGQRVTLRCSPRSGDLSVYWYQQSLDQGLQFLIQYYNGEERAKGNILERFSAQQFPDLHSELNLSSLELGDSALYFCASSVVGARAETQYFGPGTRLLVL.

The chain has TRBV2 and TRBJ2-1; D not certain. The V and J ends lost 6 bases and 16 bases respectively, with 22 bases between them. Germline assignment: CDR1 SNHLY and CDR2 FYNNEI. This CDR3 comprises 13 residues. This chain's CDR3 is CASSPDETFGCFF. The CDR3 DNA follows: TGTGCCAGCAGCCCGGACGAGACTTTTGGGTGCTTCTTC.

The rearrangement links TRBV6-4 to TRBJ2-1; 10 bases match TRBD2. Losses at the gene ends were 4 bases for V and 10 bases for J; bases not matched to a gene: 4. The V gene's germline CDR1 is MRHNA and CDR2 SNTAGT. This CDR3 region has 13 residues. This chain's CDR3 is CASSVLAGVEQFF. The DNA for the CDR3 is TGTGCCAGCAGTGTTCTAGCGGGAGTGGAGCAGTTCTTC.

The chain links TRBV4-2 to TRBJ2-1, with D unresolved. Trimming pared 1 base from V and 7 bases from J, leaving 5 bases between. This CDR3 comprises 12 residues. Per the germline V gene, CDR1 is LGHNA and CDR2 is YNFKEQ. In nucleotides, the CDR3 is TGTGCCAGCAGCCAAGGAAGGAATGAGCAGTTCTTC. This translates into CASSQGRNEQFF.

This clone was picked up a small number of times. The chain recombines TRBV27 with TRBJ1-1, with D perhaps TRBD1 (6 bases). CDR3 length: 12 amino acids. The germline V gene has CDR1 MNHEY and CDR2 SMNVEV (reference sequence). Trimming took 5 bases from V and 5 from J, leaving 9 bases between them. The CDR3 DNA is TGTGCCAGCAGTACCGGACAGACTGAAGCTTTCTTT. Translation: CASSTGQTEAFF.

As for this clone: A much bigger clone sits one base away, suggesting this may be a read error. CDR3 nucleotides: TGTGCCGGCAGCTGGGATGGACAGGGGACAAACTATGGCTACACCTTC. Residues: CAGSWDGQGTNYGYTF. The rearrangement uses TRBV5-6 and TRBJ1-2, with 9 bases that match TRBD1. Germline loops: CDR1 SGHDT, CDR2 YYEEEE. This CDR3 spans 16 amino acids.

The chain couples TRBV5-1 to TRBJ2-7; 8 nucleotides line up with TRBD2. Trimming removed 4 bases from V and 2 bases from J; junction bases left unmatched: 8. Germline CDR1 reads SGHRS; CDR2 reads YFSETQ. This CDR3 is 15 amino acids long. CDR3: CASSQASGYTYEQYF. In DNA form, the CDR3 reads TGCGCCAGCAGCCAAGCTAGCGGGTACACCTACGAGCAGTACTTC.

J is TRBJ2-5 and V is TRBV5-1; TRBD1 agrees at 7 bases. V lost 3 bases, J lost 3 bases, and 11 bases stayed unmatched. Germline assignment: CDR1 SGHRS and CDR2 YFSETQ. This CDR3 is 16 amino acids long. The CDR3 loop reads CASSSSRSGTEETQYF. CDR3 coding DNA: TGCGCCAGCAGCTCTAGCCGTTCCGGGACAGAAGAGACCCAGTACTTC. Complete variable domain (other parts from reference TRBV5-1 and TRBJ2-5): KAGVTQTPRYLIKTRGQQVTLSCSPISGHRSVSWYQQTPGQGLQFLFEYFSETQRNKGNFPGRFSGRQFSNSRSEMNVSTLELGDSALYLCASSSSRSGTEETQYFGPGTRLLVL.

V is TRBV19 and J is TRBJ1-5; D perhaps matches TRBD1 (6 bases). The germline V and J ends were trimmed by 8 bases and 7 bases, with 18 bases remaining between them. The CDR3 length is 14 residues. Germline assignment: CDR1 LNHDA and CDR2 SQIVND (reference sequence). Written as DNA, the CDR3 is TGTGCCAGTGAATCGACAGGCGGCGCCCAGCCCCAGCATTTT. This translates into CASESTGGAQPQHF.

The gene calls are TRBV11-2 and TRBJ2-7; D is ambiguous. There are 14 residues in the CDR3. Germline loops: CDR1 SGHAT, CDR2 FQNNGV. Trimming left V 5 bases short and J 6 bases short, with 17 bases between. Written as DNA, the CDR3 is TGTGCCAGCAGCGAAACGAAAAGCCCTCTCGAGCAGTACTTC. The encoded protein is CASSETKSPLEQYF.

As concerns this clone: Additional DNA sequences in this sample encode the identical CDR3. The CDR3, as DNA: TGTGCCAGCAGCTTAGGCTGGGGGTACCAAGAGACCCAGTACTTC. Protein product: CASSLGWGYQETQYF. The chain recombines TRBV11-2 with TRBJ2-5, with D possibly called TRBD1 or TRBD2 (5 bases each). Trimming took off 1 base at V and 0 bases at J, with 9 bases between the two ends. The length of the CDR3 is 15 residues. The germline CDR1 and CDR2 sequences are SGHAT and FQNNGV.

The V gene is TRBV5-6, the J gene TRBJ2-1; unclear D gene. The CDR3 runs to 13 residues. V was pared by 1 base and J by 6 bases, with 8 bases between. CDR1 SGHDT and CDR2 YYEEEE come from the germline V gene. The CDR3 spells CASSLLGPNEQFF. The CDR3 DNA reads as TGTGCCAGCAGCTTGTTAGGACCCAATGAGCAGTTCTTC.